One and the same sample provided the 17 T cell receptor beta chains below, sequenced in a study of T cell changes during pregnancy in multiple sclerosis. The data were produced by immunoSEQ multiplex PCR, yet TCRdb's version contains in-frame clones alone and is incomplete. Of 35,000 to 55,000 clones listed, just under 95% are singletons. Sequencing was performed on CD8+ T cells from peripheral blood mononuclear cells, taken after pregnancy. The receptors come from a female donor with multiple sclerosis, enrolled in a pregnancy study.

This chain connects TRBV7-2 to TRBJ1-4, with D unresolved. V shed 1 base and J shed 4 bases, with 10 bases lying between them. CDR1 and CDR2 from the germline V gene are SGHTA and FQGNSA. The CDR3 loop spans 15 amino acids. CDR3 residues: CASSLEDRLNEKLFF. The CDR3 DNA sequence: TGTGCCAGCAGCTTAGAGGATAGACTTAATGAAAAACTGTTTTTT.

The J gene is TRBJ1-5, the V gene TRBV7-6, with 7 bases fitting TRBD1. Losses at the gene ends were 2 bases for V and 3 bases for J; bases not matched to a gene: 4. The CDR3 length is 15 residues. Germline CDR1 and CDR2: SGHVS and FNYEAQ. The CDR3 is CASSLLGGVNQPQHF. Written as DNA, the CDR3 is TGTGCCAGCAGCTTATTAGGGGGCGTCAATCAGCCCCAGCATTTT. The entire variable domain, with the rest obtained from reference TRBV7-6 and TRBJ1-5, is as follows: GAGVSQSPRYKVTKRGQDVALRCDPISGHVSLYWYRQALGQGPEFLTYFNYEAQQDKSGLPNDRFSAERPEGSISTLTIQRTEQRDSAMYRCASSLLGGVNQPQHFGDGTRLSIL.

The chain links TRBV11-3 to TRBJ1-2, with 8 bases lining up with TRBD1. The CDR3 spans 13 residues. V shed 3 bases, J shed 6 bases, and the junction held 3 bases outside the gene matches. The V gene's germline CDR1 is SGHNT and CDR2 YENEEA. Written as DNA, the CDR3 is TGTGCCAGCAGCTTTGGGACAGGAGATGGCTACACCTTC. Protein product: CASSFGTGDGYTF.

This clone ranks as medium-sized. The chain recombines TRBV9 with TRBJ1-1, with 9 bases matching TRBD1. The CDR3 runs 16 residues. Trimming at V came to 0 bases and at J to 4 bases, leaving 7 bases not matched to a gene. Germline CDR1 is SGDLS and CDR2 is YYNGEE. Here the CDR3 DNA reads TGTGCCAGCAGCGTAGATTACAGGGGGCTTTTCACTGAAGCTTTCTTT. It specifies CASSVDYRGLFTEAFF.

The CDR3 nucleotides read TGTGCCAGCAGCCCCCGGGGCAGGGGGCGGCCCAACGAGCAGTACTTC. This translates into CASSPRGRGRPNEQYF. This rearrangement joins TRBV9 to TRBJ2-7; the match to TRBD1 covers 8 bases. The CDR3 is made up of 16 amino acids. V lost 4 bases and J lost 5; bases outside the gene matches: 14. Germline CDR1 is SGDLS and CDR2 is YYNGEE. Combining the CDR3 with reference TRBV9 and TRBJ2-7 gives the whole variable domain DSGVTQTPKHLITATGQRVTLRCSPRSGDLSVYWYQQSLDQGLQFLIQYYNGEERAKGNILERFSAQQFPDLHSELNLSSLELGDSALYFCASSPRGRGRPNEQYFGPGTRLTVT.

The gene calls are TRBV5-1 and TRBJ1-1; a possible D gene is TRBD1 (6 bases). The germline V and J ends were trimmed by 5 bases and 10 bases, with 15 bases remaining between them. This CDR3 is built from 12 residues. Germline loops: CDR1 SGHRS, CDR2 YFSETQ. The CDR3 bases are TGCGCCAGCAGTGAAGGGGGGGAAGGAGCTTTCTTT. This sequence encodes CASSEGGEGAFF.

This chain joins TRBV2 and TRBJ1-2; possible D gene TRBD1, 5 bases. Germline CDR1 SNHLY, CDR2 FYNNEI. V was pared by 4 bases and J by 5 bases, with 20 bases between. The CDR3 is made up of 16 amino acids. This CDR3 reads CASSGQDSGVRYGYTF. The CDR3 nucleotides read TGTGCCAGCAGTGGCCAGGACTCGGGGGTACGGTATGGCTACACCTTC.

V is TRBV9 and J is TRBJ2-5; 10 bases align to TRBD1. Germline V CDR1 and CDR2: SGDLS, YYNGEE. This CDR3 region has 19 residues. V lost 3 bases to trimming and J lost 5 bases; unmatched junction nucleotides: 19. The CDR3 loop is CASSAQGVIRTGGFETQYF. The CDR3 nucleotides are TGTGCCAGCAGCGCCCAGGGGGTTATACGGACAGGGGGATTTGAGACCCAGTACTTC.

J is TRBJ2-2 and V is TRBV7-3, with 11 bases that match TRBD1. Trimming at V came to 4 bases and at J to 6 bases, leaving 7 bases not matched to a gene. The CDR3 is 16 residues long. Germline loops: CDR1 SGHTA, CDR2 FQGTGA. CDR3 protein: CASSSAGTGGSGELFF. CDR3 nucleotides: TGTGCCAGCAGCTCCGCCGGGACAGGGGGGTCCGGGGAGCTGTTTTTT. The full variable domain, completed using reference TRBV7-3 and TRBJ2-2, is GAGVSQTPSNKVTEKGKYVELRCDPISGHTALYWYRQSLGQGPEFLIYFQGTGAADDSGLPNDRFFAVRPEGSVSTLKIQRTERGDSAVYLCASSSAGTGGSGELFFGEGSRLTVL.

This sequence joins TRBV29-1 and TRBJ1-2; 7 bases fit TRBD1. The CDR3 is 13 amino acids. V gave up 4 bases and J gave up 2 bases; unmatched junction bases: 4. The germline V gene has CDR1 SQVTM and CDR2 ANQGSEA. DNA for the CDR3: TGCAGCGTTGGGGACAGCCCAAACTATGGCTACACCTTC. As protein: CSVGDSPNYGYTF. Supplemented by reference TRBV29-1 and TRBJ1-2, the full variable domain reads SAVISQKPSRDICQRGTSLTIQCQVDSQVTMMFWYRQQPGQSLTLIATANQGSEATYESGFVIDKFPISRPNLTFSTLTVSNMSPEDSSIYLCSVGDSPNYGYTFGSGTRLTVV.

The V call is TRBV4-2, the J call TRBJ2-5; 9 bases map to TRBD1. The better agreement between TRBJ2-7 and the DNA end casts doubt on the J call. CDR1 and CDR2 from the germline V gene are LGHNA and YNFKEQ. The CDR3 sequence is 15 residues long. Here the CDR3 reads CASSFTGGGSYEQYF. The CDR3, as DNA: TGTGCCAGCAGTTTTACAGGGGGCGGCTCCTACGAGCAGTACTTC.

This chain joins TRBV28 and TRBJ2-2, with 7 positions matching TRBD1. Germline CDR1 is MDHEN and CDR2 is SYDVKM. The CDR3 runs 16 residues. With V trimmed by 4 bases and J by 0 bases, 5 bases remained unmatched. CDR3 nucleotides: TGTGCCAGCAGTTCCTACAGGGGCGCGAACACCGGGGAGCTGTTTTTT. Residues: CASSSYRGANTGELFF.

This chain links TRBV10-2 with TRBJ2-7, with a weak D call TRBD1 (6 bases). This CDR3 has 15 amino acids. Germline-derived CDR1 and CDR2 are WSHSY and SAAADI. Trimming took 5 bases from V and 2 from J, leaving 16 bases between them. The CDR3: CASSIQGSFPYEQYF. Written as DNA, the CDR3 is TGCGCCAGCAGTATTCAGGGGTCTTTTCCCTACGAGCAGTACTTC.

This sequence joins TRBV27 and TRBJ1-2, with D perhaps matching TRBD1 (6 bases). V lost 6 bases and J lost 4, with 24 bases in between. This CDR3 is built from 17 residues. From germline, CDR1 is MNHEY and CDR2 SMNVEV (reference sequence). CDR3 sequence reads: CASSHKLAGGPGYGYTF. In DNA form, the CDR3 reads TGTGCCAGCAGCCACAAGCTAGCGGGGGGGCCGGGCTATGGCTACACCTTC.

The chain is built from TRBV4-1 and TRBJ2-7, with a possible D match to TRBD1 (6 bases). Germline V lookup: CDR1 MGHRA, CDR2 YSYEKL. Between the trimmed V and J ends, which lost 4 bases and 5 bases, there was a span of 15 bases. The CDR3 totals 14 residues. The CDR3 bases are TGCGCCAGCAGCCCTTACGAGGGGGTCAACGAGCAGTACTTC. This gives the protein CASSPYEGVNEQYF.

J is TRBJ2-7 and V is TRBV4-2, with 8 bases that match TRBD2. The CDR3 is 15 residues long. The V gene's germline CDR1 is LGHNA and CDR2 YNFKEQ. The V gene end was trimmed by 0 bases and the J gene end by 4 bases; junction bases not matched to a gene: 5. CDR3 DNA: TGTGCCAGCAGCCAAGAAGGACTAGCTTCGTACGAGCAGTACTTC. It is translated as CASSQEGLASYEQYF.

Only one count was recorded for this clone. This chain uses TRBV7-9 with TRBJ2-1; possible D gene TRBD1, 5 bases. Deletions cut 2 bases from V and 8 bases from J, with 10 bases between. The CDR3 has 13 amino acids. The germline gives CDR1 SEHNR, CDR2 FQNEAQ (reference sequence). The CDR3 bases are TGTGCCAGCAGCTTACCCGGACACTATGAGCAGTTCTTC. It codes for CASSLPGHYEQFF.